This T cell receptor beta chain derives from a study of spatial heterogeneity in lung cancer (dated by TCRdb to between 2017 and 2020). Concerning the study at large: Beta-chain transcripts were consistently detected in greater numbers than alpha-chain transcripts, which likely reflects a higher abundance of beta-chain transcripts. In the raw uncorrected reads, each unique combination of TCR and UMI appeared more than ten times on average. In non-small cell lung cancer, the study made a quantitative comparison of TCR alpha and beta repertoires among multiple tumor regions, matched nontumor lung and blood. TCR repertoire features were related to nonsynonymous mutation counts determined by whole-exome sequencing of tumor tissue. Both alpha and beta chains were TCR-sequenced in samples taken at surgery, namely 220 tumor regions, fewer than 85 matched nontumor lung samples and about 58 PBMC samples. Study-wide findings and limitations: Ubiquitous expanded tumor TCRs showed up in blood more often at tumor resection than at routine follow-up. Additional single-cell paired TCR alpha and beta sequencing was considered necessary to confirm, at a functional level, the hypothesis that regional TCRs recognize regional mutations.

This clonotype has at least ten counts. The antigen it binds to is not known. The sample holds no much larger clone one base away, and base qualities are not on file. Library construction relied on 5' RACE. The run used a NextSeq 500. To allow correction of PCR and sequencing errors, the TCR library protocol tagged every TCR cDNA molecule with a unique molecular identifier. In the source study's methods: Decombinator tools were used for TCR identification, UMI-based error correction and CDR3 extraction. TCRs above a frequency of 2 per 1,000, corresponding to the top 1% of the tumor frequency distribution, were defined as expanded. Each repertoire was subsampled 100 times to 5,000 TCRs, after which Renyi diversity was computed with the R vegan package. CDR3 similarity networks were constructed using string-kernel similarity of amino acid triplets, with links drawn between CDR3s whose pairwise similarity was above 0.82. The public sequencing data were trimmed at Q25 with fastp and processed into clonotypes with MiXCR by TCRdb, which kept only in-frame beta chains. CDR3 protein sequences are deduplicated, and each keeps its most common genes and DNA. TCRdb assigned the V and J calls; the authors' analysis was not used. Counted in this sample were about 21,000 distinct CDR3 sequences; about 4.6% of them appeared once. The ten top clones hold about 7% of the sample.

From a lookup of the germline V gene, CDR1 and CDR2 are SGHTA and FQGNSA. V gives up 1 base and J gives up 7 bases, and the segment between their germline ends measures 11 bases. Taken from cysteine to phenylalanine, the CDR3 has 14 residues. The kept DNA is CDR3 alone, 42 bases in frame from the first base. The sample's time point label, decoded: sample taken at primary tumor resection. Donors were 72 patients with early-stage, untreated non-small cell lung cancer from the lung TRACERx cohort. For TCR sequencing, whole RNA was extracted from tumor and nontumor lung tissue, or from cryopreserved PBMC samples, and no cell sorting was done. Only patients for whom sufficient RNA was available from at least two tumor regions were selected for TCR sequencing.

The chain couples TRBV7-2 to TRBJ2-1; too little of a D gene remains to name it. The material sequenced was PBMCs, taken at surgery. This clonotype originated in a male donor with early-stage non-small cell lung cancer. The CDR3 in this case is CASSLVRSGNEQFF. The sequenced DNA: TGTGCCAGCAGCTTAGTACGTAGTGGGAATGAGCAGTTCTTC.